This T cell receptor beta chain was captured by sequencing in a study of T cell responses to AZD1222 COVID-19 vaccine. Study in general: Pooling covered second doses at about 4 or about 12 weeks.

Clones were read by immunoSEQ multiplex PCR, and TCRdb kept only the in-frame ones, dropping some. Of about 100,000 clones detected, about 90% appear once; the ten largest clones hold 16%. As regards this clone: Its matching antigen is unknown.

This CDR3 is built from 13 residues. Germline CDR1 reads MNHNS; CDR2 reads SASEGT. V was shortened by 1 base and J by 7 bases, with 10 bases between the two germline ends. Study conclusions and caveats: Donors were mostly white British, more females; clonal diversity possibly underestimated.

The source material was peripheral blood, sampled on day 0 of AZD1222 vaccination. The chain has TRBV6-1 and TRBJ1-1; unclear D gene. This clonotype was obtained from an adult in good health. In nucleotides, the CDR3 is TGTGCCAGCAGTGAAGAGGACGGAAATGAAGCTTTCTTT. Translated: CASSEEDGNEAFF.